The 15 T cell receptor beta chains given below trace back to one sample, sequenced in a study of T cell responses to AZD1222 COVID-19 vaccine. Using immunoSEQ multiplex PCR, the repertoire was profiled, and TCRdb retains in-frame clones only, with some absent. The sample consists of tens of thousands of clones, around 80% of them appearing once. The sample in question was peripheral blood, obtained 28 days after the second AZD1222 dose. All receptors derive from an adult who received the AZD1222 COVID-19 vaccine.

The gene calls are TRBV27 and TRBJ1-1, with 7 bases identical to TRBD1. CDR1 and CDR2 (germline): MNHEY, SMNVEV (reference sequence). V gave up 7 bases and J gave up 1 base; unmatched junction bases: 6. The CDR3 covers 14 residues. The CDR3 region has the DNA TGTGCCAGCAACGCTTGGACAGGGAACACTGAAGCTTTCTTT. It translates to CASNAWTGNTEAFF.

This clone was detected only once. The gene calls are TRBV7-3 and TRBJ2-7, with TRBD1 matching 8 bases. The germline V gene has CDR1 SGHTA and CDR2 FQGTGA. The CDR3 contains 15 residues. J gave up 2 bases and V 2 bases, and 5 bases lay outside the gene matches. CDR3 nucleotides: TGTGCCAGCAGCTTAGGGCTGGACAGGGCCTACGAGCAGTACTTC. Translated, it gives CASSLGLDRAYEQYF.

The rearrangement links TRBV6-5 to TRBJ1-1, with D unclear. Per the germline V gene, CDR1 is MNHEY and CDR2 is SVGAGI. The CDR3 is made up of 13 amino acids. Trimming took off 4 bases at V and 0 bases at J, with 6 bases between the two ends. The DNA for the CDR3 is TGTGCCAGCAGTTCTTCTCTGAACACTGAAGCTTTCTTT. This sequence encodes CASSSSLNTEAFF.

V usage is TRBV7-2 and J usage is TRBJ2-3; 7 bases are shared with TRBD1. CDR3 length equals 14 residues. The J segment lost 2 bases and the V segment lost 5 bases, leaving 4 bases of the junction unmatched. Looked up from germline, CDR1 is SGHTA and CDR2 is FQGNSA. The CDR3 DNA follows: TGTGCCAGCAGCACAGGGACAGCCACAGATACGCAGTATTTT. Its translation is CASSTGTATDTQYF. Using reference TRBV7-2 and TRBJ2-3 for the parts outside the CDR3, the full variable domain is GAGVSQSPSNKVTEKGKDVELRCDPISGHTALYWYRQSLGQGLEFLIYFQGNSAPDKSGLPSDRFSAERTGGSVSTLTIQRTQQEDSAVYLCASSTGTATDTQYFGPGTRLTVL.

The chain is built from TRBV12-3 or TRBV12-4 and TRBJ1-1; no clear D gene. V was pared by 2 bases and J by 5 bases, with 6 bases between. This CDR3 region has 12 residues. The CDR3 region has the DNA TGTGCCAGCAGTTTACCCCGGACTGAAGCTTTCTTT. Its translation: CASSLPRTEAFF.

The chain links TRBV7-2 to TRBJ1-2; 7 nucleotides agree with TRBD1. Germline V gene data show CDR1 as SGHTA and CDR2 as FQGNSA. This CDR3 is built from 14 residues. After removal of 5 bases from V and 4 bases from J, the junction contained 7 bases not matched to a gene. This CDR3 reads CASSPRGRAYGYTF. The CDR3 DNA follows: TGTGCCAGCAGCCCGAGGGGGCGCGCCTATGGCTACACCTTC.

J is TRBJ2-1 and V is TRBV6-1; D is ambiguous. Germline CDR1 and CDR2: MNHNS and SASEGT. With 0 bases removed from V and 5 bases from J, the gap between germline ends came to 5 bases. The CDR3 runs to 13 residues. For the CDR3, the DNA is TGTGCCAGCAGTGAAGCGCTCCACAATGAGCAGTTCTTC. Residues: CASSEALHNEQFF.

In nucleotides, the CDR3 is TGCGCCAGCAGCTTGAGGGAAGAGACCCAGTACTTC. This sequence encodes CASSLREETQYF. The chain is built from TRBV5-1 and TRBJ2-5, with D unclear. The CDR3 extends over 12 amino acids. Per germline, CDR1 SGHRS and CDR2 YFSETQ. V lost 1 base to trimming and J lost 3 bases, with 4 bases between them.

The CDR3 DNA sequence: TGTGCCAGCTCACCCGCAACAGGCTCTGGAAACACCATATATTTT. Protein sequence: CASSPATGSGNTIYF. V is TRBV18 and J is TRBJ1-3, with a possible D match to TRBD1 (5 bases). V was clipped by 3 bases and J by 0 bases, with 9 bases between them. This CDR3 has 15 residues. From germline, CDR1 is KGHSH and CDR2 LQKENI.

The chain couples TRBV4-1 to TRBJ2-7, with D uncertain. Germline CDR1 is MGHRA and CDR2 is YSYEKL. The CDR3 consists of 15 residues. Trimming removed 0 bases from V and 2 bases from J, with 11 bases in between. DNA for the CDR3: TGCGCCAGCAGCCAAGATCCGTCCGCCGCCTACGAGCAGTACTTC. Translating gives CASSQDPSAAYEQYF.

The gene calls are TRBV5-1 and TRBJ2-2; TRBD2 is a possible D gene (5 bases). Trimming stripped 0 bases from V and 3 bases from J, with 6 bases between. This CDR3 region has 14 residues. Germline V gene lookup returns CDR1 SGHRS and CDR2 YFSETQ. The CDR3 reads CASSLAGDTGELFF. DNA for the CDR3: TGCGCCAGCAGCTTGGCCGGGGACACCGGGGAGCTGTTTTTT.

V gene TRBV29-1 combines with J gene TRBJ2-7; possibly TRBD2 for D (5 bases). The germline V gene encodes CDR1 SQVTM and CDR2 ANQGSEA. The CDR3 is 14 amino acids. V lost 3 bases and J lost 2, with 14 bases in between. This CDR3 reads CSVEFPGFTYEQYF. CDR3 in DNA: TGCAGCGTTGAGTTTCCGGGGTTCACCTACGAGCAGTACTTC.

The CDR3 DNA follows: TGTGCCACACGAACCGGGACTAACTATGGCTACACCTTC. It codes for CATRTGTNYGYTF. The rearrangement links TRBV10-3 to TRBJ1-2; D is unresolved. Germline CDR1 ENHRY, CDR2 SYGVKD. With 10 bases removed from V and 0 bases from J, the gap between germline ends came to 12 bases. The CDR3 runs 13 residues.

Written as DNA, the CDR3 is TGCGCCAGCAGCCAAGATATGCTGGACAGGGCGCAGTATTTT. This gives the protein CASSQDMLDRAQYF. The rearrangement links TRBV4-1 to TRBJ2-3; TRBD1 matches at 8 bases. Germline loops: CDR1 MGHRA, CDR2 YSYEKL. J gave up 10 bases and V 0 bases, and 6 bases lay outside the gene matches. CDR3 length: 14 amino acids.

This chain uses TRBV7-9 with TRBJ2-1; 9 bases agree with TRBD2. CDR3 length: 15 amino acids. The trim removed 1 base at V and 10 bases at J, leaving 8 bases unmatched. The germline V gene has CDR1 SEHNR and CDR2 FQNEAQ (reference sequence). Here the CDR3 reads CASSLGGGGAYEQFF. As DNA, the CDR3 is TGTGCCAGCAGCTTAGGCGGCGGGGGGGCTTACGAGCAGTTCTTC. The complete variable domain, with remaining parts taken from reference TRBV7-9 and TRBJ2-1, reads DTGVSQNPRHKITKRGQNVTFRCDPISEHNRLYWYRQTLGQGPEFLTYFQNEAQLEKSRLLSDRFSAERPKGSFSTLEIQRTEQGDSAMYLCASSLGGGGAYEQFFGPGTRLTVL.